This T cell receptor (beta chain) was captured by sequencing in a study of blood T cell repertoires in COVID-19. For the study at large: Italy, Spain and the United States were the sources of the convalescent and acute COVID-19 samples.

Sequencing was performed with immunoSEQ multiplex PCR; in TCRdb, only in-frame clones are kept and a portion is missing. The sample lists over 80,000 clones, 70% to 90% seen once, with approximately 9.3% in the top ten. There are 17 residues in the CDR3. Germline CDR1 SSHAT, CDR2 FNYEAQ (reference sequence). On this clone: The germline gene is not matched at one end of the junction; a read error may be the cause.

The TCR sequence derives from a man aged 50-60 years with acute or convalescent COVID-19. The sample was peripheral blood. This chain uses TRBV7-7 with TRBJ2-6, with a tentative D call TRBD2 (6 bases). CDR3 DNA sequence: TGTGCTAGCAGTCCCGGGACTGCTAAGTCTGGGGCCAACGTCCTGACTTTC. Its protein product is CASSPGTAKSGANVLTF.